These T cell receptor beta chains were read from a single sample in a study of cytomegalovirus exposure and HLA in healthy donors. Repertoires were generated with immunoSEQ multiplex PCR, while TCRdb's copy carries only in-frame clones and drops some. The table lists about 36,000 clones, about 72% of them singletons, with approximately 7% in the top ten. Sequencing was performed on PBMCs. These receptors were collected from a man aged 30-40 years in good health and CMV-seronegative. The CDR3 runs from the conserved cysteine through the conserved F or W. The D gene is left open where the match is weak. A clone size is listed for some rows: how often the clone was seen (once, few, many), or a class if it is expanded.

j_call,clone_size,v_call,d_call,cdr3_aa,cdr3_nt
TRBJ1-2,.,TRBV7-2,.,CASSSQDRRRGYTF,TGTGCCAGCAGCTCCCAAGACAGACGCAGGGGCTACACCTTC
TRBJ2-1,.,TRBV6-5,TRBD2,CASSLGLAGSNEQFF,TGTGCCAGCAGCCTTGGACTAGCGGGGTCCAATGAGCAGTTCTTC
TRBJ1-5,.,TRBV28,.,CASIRDTNQPQHF,TGTGCCAGCATCAGGGACACCAATCAGCCCCAGCATTTT
TRBJ2-2,.,TRBV2,.,CASSYRGGTGELFF,TGTGCCAGCAGCTACAGGGGGGGGACCGGGGAGCTGTTTTTT
TRBJ1-1,once,TRBV29-1,.,CSAGGQGFYDTEAFF,TGCAGCGCGGGGGGGCAGGGATTTTATGACACTGAAGCTTTCTTT
TRBJ2-5,.,TRBV7-7,TRBD2,CASSPGLVETQYF,TGTGCTAGCAGCCCGGGACTAGTCGAGACCCAGTACTTC
TRBJ2-1,.,TRBV4-3,.,CASSQRTYNEQFF,TGCGCCAGCAGCCAAAGGACATACAATGAGCAGTTCTTC
TRBJ1-5,few,TRBV7-9,.,CASSRGIQPQHF,TGTGCCAGCAGCCGGGGTATCCAACCCCAGCATTTT
TRBJ1-2,once,TRBV5-6,.,CASSFRGVDYGYTF,TGTGCCAGCAGCTTCCGGGGGGTTGACTATGGCTACACCTTC
TRBJ1-4,.,TRBV6-6,TRBD1,CASRGQGAATNEKLFF,TGTGCCAGCAGGGGACAGGGGGCGGCGACTAATGAAAAACTGTTTTTT
TRBJ2-3,.,TRBV15,TRBD1,CATSRDVRQGFRYF,TGTGCCACCAGCAGAGATGTTAGACAGGGTTTTCGGTATTTT
TRBJ2-1,.,TRBV29-1,.,CSVERTIDNEQFF,TGCAGCGTAGAGAGGACTATCGACAATGAGCAGTTCTTC
TRBJ1-1,.,TRBV6-5,TRBD1,CASSTRQGGTEAFF,TGTGCCAGCAGCACCCGACAGGGAGGCACTGAAGCTTTCTTT
TRBJ1-1,.,TRBV4-2,.,CASSQPIGADQATEAFF,TGTGCCAGCAGCCAACCCATAGGGGCGGACCAGGCCACTGAAGCTTTCTTT
TRBJ1-4,.,TRBV6-5,TRBD1,CASRRTGENEKLFF,TGTGCCAGCAGGCGGACAGGGGAAAATGAAAAACTGTTTTTT
TRBJ2-1,.,TRBV5-6,.,CASGLRDYNEQFF,TGTGCCAGCGGTCTCCGGGATTACAATGAGCAGTTCTTC